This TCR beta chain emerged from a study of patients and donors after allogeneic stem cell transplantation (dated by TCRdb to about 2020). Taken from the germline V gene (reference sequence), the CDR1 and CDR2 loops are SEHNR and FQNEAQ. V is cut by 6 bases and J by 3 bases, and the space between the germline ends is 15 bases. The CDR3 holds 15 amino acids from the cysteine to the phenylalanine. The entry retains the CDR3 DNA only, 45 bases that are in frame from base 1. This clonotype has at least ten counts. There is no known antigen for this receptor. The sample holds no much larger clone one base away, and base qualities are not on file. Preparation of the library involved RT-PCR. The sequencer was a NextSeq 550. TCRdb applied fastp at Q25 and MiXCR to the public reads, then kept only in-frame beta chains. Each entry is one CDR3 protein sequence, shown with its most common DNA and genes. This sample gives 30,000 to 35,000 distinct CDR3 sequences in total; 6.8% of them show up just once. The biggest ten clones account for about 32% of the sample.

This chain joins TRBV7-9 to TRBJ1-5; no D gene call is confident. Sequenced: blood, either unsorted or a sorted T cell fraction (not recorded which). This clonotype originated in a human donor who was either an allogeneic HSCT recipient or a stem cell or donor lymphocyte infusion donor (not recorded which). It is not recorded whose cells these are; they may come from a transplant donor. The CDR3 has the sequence CASSFGTLPNQPQHF. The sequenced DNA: TGTGCCAGCAGTTTCGGCACCCTCCCCAATCAGCCCCAGCATTTT.